Listed here are 10 T cell receptor beta chains from one sample, sequenced in a study of identical twins. Each CDR3 protein is one row after TCRdb ran MiXCR on the 5' RACE reads. This table holds approximately 280,000 distinct CDR3 sequences, about 8.1% found once. This sample was shared with a second study, whose subject was yellow fever vaccine responses in identical twins.

Sequencing was done on a sample of memory (CD45RO+) T cells sorted from blood. The origin of the receptors is a woman in her late teens or twenties in good health.

The chain combines TRBV9 with TRBJ2-1; a weak D match, TRBD1 (5 bases). Trimming stripped 0 bases from V and 5 bases from J, with 18 bases between. The CDR3 has 17 amino acids. Germline lookup yields CDR1 SGDLS and CDR2 YYNGEE. Here the CDR3 DNA reads TGTGCCAGCAGCGTAGAAGAATTTGGACACGGAGACAATGAGCAGTTCTTC. Encoded protein: CASSVEEFGHGDNEQFF. Complete variable domain (other parts from reference TRBV9 and TRBJ2-1): DSGVTQTPKHLITATGQRVTLRCSPRSGDLSVYWYQQSLDQGLQFLIQYYNGEERAKGNILERFSAQQFPDLHSELNLSSLELGDSALYFCASSVEEFGHGDNEQFFGPGTRLTVL.

The sample holds many counts of this clonotype. The chain employs TRBV3-1 and TRBJ1-6, with D possibly TRBD1 on 5 matching bases. Between the trimmed V and J ends, which lost 3 bases and 10 bases, there was a span of 13 bases. The CDR3 has 14 amino acids. CDR1 LGHDT and CDR2 YNNKEL come from the germline V gene (reference sequence). The DNA of the CDR3 is TGTGCCAGCAGCCAGACATGGTGGGACTCACCCCTCCACTTT. Translating it yields CASSQTWWDSPLHF.

The V and J genes are TRBV7-3 and TRBJ2-1; D is possibly TRBD2 (5 bases). This CDR3 comprises 15 residues. Deletions cut 5 bases from V and 7 bases from J, with 18 bases between. CDR1 is SGHTA, CDR2 FQGTGA, per germline. This CDR3 reads CASSLTEGSRNEQFF. The CDR3 nucleotides are TGTGCCAGCAGCCTGACCGAGGGCTCAAGAAATGAGCAGTTCTTC.

The chain joins TRBV24-1 to TRBJ2-1; 13 nucleotides match TRBD2. This CDR3 has 17 amino acids. CDR1 is KGHDR and CDR2 is SFDVKD in the germline V gene. V shed 5 bases and J 3 bases; nucleotides not matched to a gene: 6. Here the CDR3 reads CATSGPGTSGDYNEQFF. CDR3 sequence (DNA): TGTGCCACCAGTGGACCCGGGACTAGCGGGGACTACAATGAGCAGTTCTTC.

This clonotype was found a few times. The CDR3 loop is CASSYLNTIYF. The DNA for the CDR3 is TGCGCCAGCAGCTACCTAAACACCATATATTTT. The chain has TRBV4-1 and TRBJ1-3; D gene unclear. Germline V lookup: CDR1 MGHRA, CDR2 YSYEKL. Trimming removed 5 bases from V and 6 bases from J, with 5 bases in between. This CDR3 contains 11 residues.

This clonotype has more than one count but fewer than ten. The chain employs TRBV27 and TRBJ2-1; 9 bases line up with TRBD1. V shed 6 bases and J 7 bases; nucleotides not matched to a gene: 7. There are 14 residues in the CDR3. Germline V CDR1 and CDR2: MNHEY, SMNVEV (reference sequence). CDR3: CASRANGQGNEQFF. DNA of the CDR3: TGTGCCAGCAGAGCTAATGGACAGGGGAATGAGCAGTTCTTC.

This clonotype appeared a few times. The chain joins TRBV25-1 to TRBJ2-3, with 14 bases fitting TRBD2. The CDR3 spans 18 residues. Germline values: CDR1 MGHDK, CDR2 SYGVNS. V lost 4 bases, J lost 2 bases, and 8 bases stayed unmatched. DNA of the CDR3: TGTGCCAGCAGTGCCCAATCGGGACTAGCGGGGGTCACAGATACGCAGTATTTT. Residues: CASSAQSGLAGVTDTQYF.

This clonotype was seen a few times. The rearrangement joins TRBV18 to TRBJ2-1, with 7 positions matching TRBD2. The CDR3 is 15 residues long. Germline CDR1 is KGHSH and CDR2 is LQKENI. The V gene end was trimmed by 6 bases and the J gene end by 6 bases; junction bases not matched to a gene: 11. CDR3 bases: TGTGCCAGCTCCCCGGGGAGCGGGGATGGCAATGAGCAGTTCTTC. It specifies CASSPGSGDGNEQFF.

This clonotype showed up many times. V and J are TRBV12-3 or TRBV12-4 and TRBJ2-1, with TRBD2 matching over 7 bases. There are 15 residues in the CDR3. Losses at the gene ends were 6 bases for V and 1 base for J; bases not matched to a gene: 6. In DNA, the CDR3 is TGTGCCAGCAGCCCCAGCGGGAAGTCCTACAATGAGCAGTTCTTC. Residues: CASSPSGKSYNEQFF.

In this sample, this clonotype turned up a few times. This chain joins TRBV19 and TRBJ1-5; tentatively, D is TRBD1 (6 bases). The V and J ends lost 1 base and 9 bases respectively, with 13 bases between them. The germline CDR1 and CDR2 sequences are LNHDA and SQIVND (reference sequence). This CDR3 has 14 residues. The CDR3, as DNA: TGTGCCAGTAGTATAGGGACAGCGGGCGGGCCCCAGCATTTT. This gives the protein CASSIGTAGGPQHF.